The rows below give T cell receptor beta chains drawn from one sample of a study of blood T cell repertoires in COVID-19. Some clones are missing from TCRdb's copy, which holds only in-frame ones; the method was immunoSEQ multiplex PCR. This table holds about 200,000 clones, about 92% found once. The sequenced material came from peripheral blood. These receptors were obtained from a man aged 25-45 years with acute or convalescent COVID-19. Each CDR3 is given with its conserved first and last residue. The order of the fields is D gene, V gene, clone size, J gene, CDR3 DNA, CDR3 protein. D genes are given only for firm matches. The size of a clone is reported for some rows only, either as once, few or many, or as a class for expanded clones.

>TRBD1|TRBV18|-|TRBJ2-7
TGTGCCAGCTCACGTTCGCAGGGGGTGTCCTACGAGCAGTACTTC
CASSRSQGVSYEQYF
>TRBD1|TRBV28|-|TRBJ2-4
TGTGCCAGCAGTTCCAACCTGGACAGGGGGGGAGCCAAAAACATTCAGTACTTC
CASSSNLDRGGAKNIQYF
>-|TRBV18|-|TRBJ2-7
TGTGCCAGCTCTCCAACCTGGGGGGCCTACGAGCAGTACTTC
CASSPTWGAYEQYF
>-|TRBV7-2|once|TRBJ1-5
TGTGCCAGCAGCCCGCTGAGGGCCGATCAGCCCCAGCATTTT
CASSPLRADQPQHF
>-|TRBV14|-|TRBJ2-7
TGTGCCAGCAGCCATCAAGCTTTTGGCGAGCAGTACTTC
CASSHQAFGEQYF
>-|TRBV4-1|once|TRBJ2-7
TGCGCCAGCCGCTTTAGGGAGCGAAGCTCCTACGAGCAGTACTTC
CASRFRERSSYEQYF
>-|TRBV30|-|TRBJ1-2
TGTGCCTGGAGTGGGAGCTTGGGCGGGAACGGCTACACCTTC
CAWSGSLGGNGYTF
>-|TRBV7-9|-|TRBJ2-3
TGTGCCAGCAGCCAAAGCGGGAGCACAGATACGCAGTATTTT
CASSQSGSTDTQYF
>-|TRBV28|-|TRBJ1-2
TGTGCCAGCAGACTGGACAGCAACTATGGCTACACCTTC
CASRLDSNYGYTF
>TRBD1|TRBV2|-|TRBJ2-6
TGTGCCAGCAGGGAAAACAGGGGGTCTGGGGCCAACGTCCTGACTTTC
CASRENRGSGANVLTF
>-|TRBV10-1|-|TRBJ2-1
TGCGCCAGCAGTGAGTCGAGTGCTTTCGAGCAGTTCTTC
CASSESSAFEQFF
>-|TRBV6-5|once|TRBJ2-7
TGTGCCAGCTGTTCAGCGGAATTTTCCTACGAGCAGTACTTC
CASCSAEFSYEQYF
>TRBD1|TRBV28|-|TRBJ2-7
TGTGCCAGCAGTCTAGGGGGACAGGGGGCAAGGGAGCAGTACTTC
CASSLGGQGAREQYF
>TRBD1|TRBV20-1|-|TRBJ2-7
TGCAGTGCTAGTAGACAGGGCCCCTCCGAGCAGTACTTC
CSASRQGPSEQYF
>-|TRBV6-5|-|TRBJ1-2
TGTGCCAGCACCCGAGAGGACAGAGGAATCTATGGCTACACCTTC
CASTREDRGIYGYTF
>TRBD1|TRBV5-1|once|TRBJ2-5
TGCGCCAGCACCCCAGACAGGGGGGGGGAGACCCAGTACTTC
CASTPDRGGETQYF
>-|TRBV28|-|TRBJ2-5
TGTGCCAGCAGTTTAGCAGGAAGTGAGACCCAGTACTTC
CASSLAGSETQYF
>-|TRBV4-1|-|TRBJ1-1
TGCGCCAGCAGCTACAGAGAAGCGACAGGACGGGCTGAAGCTTTCTTT
CASSYREATGRAEAFF
>-|TRBV18|-|TRBJ2-1
TGTGCCAGCTTCTACTCCTACAATGAGCAGTTCTTC
CASFYSYNEQFF
>-|TRBV7-2|-|TRBJ2-2
TGTGCCAGCAGCTCGCAACGTCAGCGGTACACCGGGGAGCTGTTTTTT
CASSSQRQRYTGELFF
>TRBD1|TRBV23-1|-|TRBJ2-1
TGCGCCAGCAGGCATACACCCGCCGACAGGGTTGTTTCCTACAATGAGCAGTTCTTC
CASRHTPADRVVSYNEQFF
>-|TRBV12-5|-|TRBJ2-1
TGTGCTAGTGGTTTGGTACGAGGCGGGGCGAACAATGAGCAGTTCTTC
CASGLVRGGANNEQFF
>-|TRBV19|-|TRBJ2-1
TGTGCCAGTACAATCAGGGGATTTGGTTACAATGAGCAGTTCTTC
CASTIRGFGYNEQFF
>TRBD1|TRBV7-3|few|TRBJ2-2
TGTGCCAGCAGCTTAAACAGGGGCACCGGGGAGCTGTTTTTT
CASSLNRGTGELFF
>-|TRBV19|-|TRBJ1-2
TGTGCCAGTAGTGATTGGCAGGGTAACTATGGCTACACCTTC
CASSDWQGNYGYTF
>TRBD1|TRBV3-1/TRBV3-2|-|TRBJ2-5
TGTGCCAGCAGCCAAGAAGGGGGCGACCGGACCCAGTACTTC
CASSQEGGDRTQYF
>-|TRBV19|-|TRBJ2-1
TGTGCCAGTAGTACCGCAGGTGGGGGGTCCTACAATGAGCAGTTCTTC
CASSTAGGGSYNEQFF
>TRBD1|TRBV12-3/TRBV12-4|-|TRBJ1-5
TGTGCCAGCAAGGGACAGCTCAATCAGCCCCAGCATTTT
CASKGQLNQPQHF